This entry concerns a single T cell receptor beta chain. Its target is unknown. These data belong to a study of CXCR3-negative and CXCR3-positive naive CD8 T cells. Study at large: Every library held about 1.5 +/- 0.3 million TRB reads, and the total came to around 130 million. The study, taken as a whole, reports: Whereas both naive subsets had comparably high diversity, memory CD8+ cells had much lower diversity. CXCR3-positive naive cells had TRB CDR3s that were more hydrophobic than CXCR3-negative naive cells had.

Naive CD8+ T cells showed CD45RO-CCR7+CD27+CD95-. The method, 5' RACE with UMI labels, was used to prepare the TRB cDNA libraries. With the 5' RACE reads reprocessed, TCRdb shows one record per CDR3 protein and no DNA. The sample totals about 50,000 distinct CDR3 sequences. Input material: naive CXCR3+ CD8+ T cells from blood. This sample's subset: CD45RO-CCR7+CD27+CD95- naive CD8+ T cells expressing CXCR3 (TNR3+). This clonotype was obtained from a human donor in good health. Some clones in this sample may be carry-over from other donors' samples.

This CDR3 reads CASSPNPGGRYGYTF. The chain couples TRBV28 to TRBJ1-2; TCRdb returns TRBD1, unconfirmable since there is no DNA. The CDR3 length is 15 residues. CDR1 is MDHEN, CDR2 SYDVKM, per germline.